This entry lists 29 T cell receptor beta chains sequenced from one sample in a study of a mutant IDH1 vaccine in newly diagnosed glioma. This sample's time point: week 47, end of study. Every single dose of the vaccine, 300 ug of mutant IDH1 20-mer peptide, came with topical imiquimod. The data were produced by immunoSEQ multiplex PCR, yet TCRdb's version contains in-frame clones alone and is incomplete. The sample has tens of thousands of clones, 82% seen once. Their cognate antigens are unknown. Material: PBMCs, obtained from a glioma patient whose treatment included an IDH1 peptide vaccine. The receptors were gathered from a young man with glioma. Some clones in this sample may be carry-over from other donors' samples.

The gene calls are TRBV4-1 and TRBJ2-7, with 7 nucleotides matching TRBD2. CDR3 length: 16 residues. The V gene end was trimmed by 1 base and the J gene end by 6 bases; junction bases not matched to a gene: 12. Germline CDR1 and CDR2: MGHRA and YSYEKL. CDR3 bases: TGCGCCAGCAGCCAAGGGGAGGGGTCGGGATATCCCGAGCAGTACTTC. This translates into CASSQGEGSGYPEQYF.

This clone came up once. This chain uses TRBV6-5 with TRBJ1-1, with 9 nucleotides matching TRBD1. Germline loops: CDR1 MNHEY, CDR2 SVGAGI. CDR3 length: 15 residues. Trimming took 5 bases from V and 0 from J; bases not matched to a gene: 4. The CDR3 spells CASSLDRGMNTEAFF. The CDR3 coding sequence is TGTGCCAGCAGTCTCGACAGGGGGATGAACACTGAAGCTTTCTTT.

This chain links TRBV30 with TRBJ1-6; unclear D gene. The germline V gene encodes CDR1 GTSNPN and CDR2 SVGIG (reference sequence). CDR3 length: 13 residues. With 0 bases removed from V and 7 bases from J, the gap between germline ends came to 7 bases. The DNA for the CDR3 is TGTGCCTGGAGTGTAATGGGGAATTCACCCCTCCACTTT. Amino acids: CAWSVMGNSPLHF.

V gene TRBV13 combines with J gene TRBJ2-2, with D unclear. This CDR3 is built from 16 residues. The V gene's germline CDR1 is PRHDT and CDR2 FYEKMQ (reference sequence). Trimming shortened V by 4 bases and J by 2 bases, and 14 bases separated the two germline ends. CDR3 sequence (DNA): TGTGCCAGCAGCTCGACCCCAGGATTTAACACCGGGGAGCTGTTTTTT. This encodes CASSSTPGFNTGELFF.

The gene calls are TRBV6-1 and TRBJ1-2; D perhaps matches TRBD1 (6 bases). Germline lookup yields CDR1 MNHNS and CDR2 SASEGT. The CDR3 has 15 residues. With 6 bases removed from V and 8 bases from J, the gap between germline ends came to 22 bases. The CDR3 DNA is TGTGCCAGCAGGGAACGACAGGCTGGTACCTTGGGCTACACCTTC. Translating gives CASRERQAGTLGYTF.

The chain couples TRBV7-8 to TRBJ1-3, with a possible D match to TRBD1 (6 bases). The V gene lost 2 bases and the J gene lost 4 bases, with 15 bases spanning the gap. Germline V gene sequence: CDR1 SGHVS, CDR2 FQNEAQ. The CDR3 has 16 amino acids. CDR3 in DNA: TGTGCCAGCAGCTTATTGGAATCGGGGGCCGGAAACACCATATATTTT. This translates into CASSLLESGAGNTIYF.

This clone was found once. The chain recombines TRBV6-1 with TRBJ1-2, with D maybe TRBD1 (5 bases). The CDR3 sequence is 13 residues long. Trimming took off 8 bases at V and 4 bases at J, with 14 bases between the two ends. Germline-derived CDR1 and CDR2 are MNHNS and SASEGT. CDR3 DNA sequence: TGTGCCAGCCGGGGCCAGCTCGTCTATGGCTACACCTTC. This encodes CASRGQLVYGYTF.

The CDR3 bases are TGTGCCAGCAGCTTAGGGGTGGACTCCACGCCCGGGGCCAACGTCCTGACTTTC. Its translation: CASSLGVDSTPGANVLTF. The V gene is TRBV7-9, the J gene TRBJ2-6; D possibly corresponds to TRBD2 (5 bases). This CDR3 has 18 residues. Between the trimmed V and J ends, which lost 1 base and 4 bases, there was a span of 17 bases. Germline loops: CDR1 SEHNR, CDR2 FQNEAQ (reference sequence).

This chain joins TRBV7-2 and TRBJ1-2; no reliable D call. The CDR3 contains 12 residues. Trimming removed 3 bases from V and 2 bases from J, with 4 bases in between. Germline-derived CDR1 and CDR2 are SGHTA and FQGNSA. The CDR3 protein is CASSFWNYGYTF. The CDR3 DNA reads TGTGCCAGCAGCTTTTGGAACTATGGCTACACCTTC.

The CDR3 nucleotides are TGCGCCAGCAGCTTGGGAGACGGGGCCTACGAGCAGTACGTC. Amino acid sequence: CASSLGDGAYEQYV. The V call is TRBV5-1, the J call TRBJ2-7, with D tentatively TRBD2 (5 bases). Looked up from germline, CDR1 is SGHRS and CDR2 is YFSETQ. Deletions cut 0 bases from V and 2 bases from J, with 9 bases between. This CDR3 has 14 residues.

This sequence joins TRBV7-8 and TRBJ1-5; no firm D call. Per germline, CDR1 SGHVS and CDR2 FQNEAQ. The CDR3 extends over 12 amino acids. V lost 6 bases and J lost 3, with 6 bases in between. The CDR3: CASSLPNQPQHF. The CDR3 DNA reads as TGTGCCAGCAGTTTACCCAATCAGCCCCAGCATTTT.

The CDR3 DNA reads as TGTGCCATCAGAAGGGACAGAACACTGGACGAGCAGTACTTC. Its protein is CAIRRDRTLDEQYF. This chain joins TRBV10-3 and TRBJ2-7; 7 positions agree with TRBD1. This CDR3 has 14 amino acids. Germline V lookup: CDR1 ENHRY, CDR2 SYGVKD. The V and J ends lost 6 bases and 5 bases, in that order; junction bases with no gene match: 10.

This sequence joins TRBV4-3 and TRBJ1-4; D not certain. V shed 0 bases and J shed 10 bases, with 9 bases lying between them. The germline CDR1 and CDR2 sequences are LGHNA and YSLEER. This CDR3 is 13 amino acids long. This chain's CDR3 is CASSQEGVRKLFF. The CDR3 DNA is TGCGCCAGCAGCCAAGAAGGCGTCCGAAAACTGTTTTTT.

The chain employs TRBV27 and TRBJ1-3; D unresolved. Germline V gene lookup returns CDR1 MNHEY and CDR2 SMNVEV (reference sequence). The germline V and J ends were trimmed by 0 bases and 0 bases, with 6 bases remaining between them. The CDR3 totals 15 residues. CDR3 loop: CASSLSGFSGNTIYF. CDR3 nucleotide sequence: TGTGCCAGCAGTTTATCGGGGTTCTCTGGAAACACCATATATTTT.

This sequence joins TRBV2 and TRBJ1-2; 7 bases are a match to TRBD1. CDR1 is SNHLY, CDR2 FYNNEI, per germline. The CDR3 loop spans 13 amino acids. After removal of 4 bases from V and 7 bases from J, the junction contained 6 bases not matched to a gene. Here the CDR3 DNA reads TGTGCCAGCAGTGTTCCGGGACAGCCTGGCTACACCTTC. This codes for CASSVPGQPGYTF. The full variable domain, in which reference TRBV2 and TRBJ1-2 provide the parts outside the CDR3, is EPEVTQTPSHQVTQMGQEVILRCVPISNHLYFYWYRQILGQKVEFLVSFYNNEISEKSEIFDDQFSVERPDGSNFTLKIRSTKLEDSAMYFCASSVPGQPGYTFGSGTRLTVV.

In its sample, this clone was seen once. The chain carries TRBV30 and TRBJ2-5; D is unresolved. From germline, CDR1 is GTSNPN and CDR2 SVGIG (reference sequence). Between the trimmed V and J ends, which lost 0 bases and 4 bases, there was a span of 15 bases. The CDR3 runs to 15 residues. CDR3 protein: CAWSVRAQRRETQYF. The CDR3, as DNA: TGTGCCTGGAGTGTACGGGCCCAGAGAAGAGAGACCCAGTACTTC.

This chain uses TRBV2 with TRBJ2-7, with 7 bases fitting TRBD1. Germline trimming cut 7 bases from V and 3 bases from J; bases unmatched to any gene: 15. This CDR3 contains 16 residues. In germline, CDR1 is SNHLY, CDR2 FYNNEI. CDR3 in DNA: TGTGCCAGCAACTACCCCCGGGACAGAGCTTACTACGAGCAGTACTTC. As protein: CASNYPRDRAYYEQYF.

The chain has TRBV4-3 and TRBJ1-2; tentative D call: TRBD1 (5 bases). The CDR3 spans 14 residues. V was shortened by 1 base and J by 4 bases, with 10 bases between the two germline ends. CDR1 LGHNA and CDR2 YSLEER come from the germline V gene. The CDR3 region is CASSQVSGPYGYTF. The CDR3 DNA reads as TGCGCCAGCAGCCAAGTTTCAGGGCCCTATGGCTACACCTTC.

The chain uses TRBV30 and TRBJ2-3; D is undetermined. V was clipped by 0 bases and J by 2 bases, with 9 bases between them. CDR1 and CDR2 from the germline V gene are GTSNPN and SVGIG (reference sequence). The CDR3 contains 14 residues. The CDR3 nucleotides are TGTGCCTGGAGTGTAAGTGGAGTCACAGATACGCAGTATTTT. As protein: CAWSVSGVTDTQYF.

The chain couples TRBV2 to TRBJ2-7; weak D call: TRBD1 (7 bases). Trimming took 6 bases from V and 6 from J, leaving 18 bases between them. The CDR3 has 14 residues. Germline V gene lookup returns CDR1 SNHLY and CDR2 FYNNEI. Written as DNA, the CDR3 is TGTGCCAGCAGGGCCGGCAGGGGGAGGCTCGAGCAGTACTTC. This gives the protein CASRAGRGRLEQYF.

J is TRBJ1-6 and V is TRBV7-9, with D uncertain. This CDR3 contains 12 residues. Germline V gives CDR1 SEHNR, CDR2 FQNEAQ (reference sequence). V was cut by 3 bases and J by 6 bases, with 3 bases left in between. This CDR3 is CASSFGNSPLHF. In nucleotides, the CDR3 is TGTGCCAGCAGCTTCGGTAATTCACCCCTCCACTTT.

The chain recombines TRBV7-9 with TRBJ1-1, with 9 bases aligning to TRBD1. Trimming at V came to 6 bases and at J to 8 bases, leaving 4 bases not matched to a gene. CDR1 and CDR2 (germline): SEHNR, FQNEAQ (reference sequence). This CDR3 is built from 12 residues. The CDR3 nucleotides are TGTGCCAGCAGGGGACAGGGCGGAGAAGCTTTCTTT. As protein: CASRGQGGEAFF.

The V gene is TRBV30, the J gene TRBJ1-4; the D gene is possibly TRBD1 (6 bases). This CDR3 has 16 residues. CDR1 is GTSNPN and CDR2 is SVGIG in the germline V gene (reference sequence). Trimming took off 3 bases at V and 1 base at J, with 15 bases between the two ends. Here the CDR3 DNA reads TGTGCCTGGAGCGGGGAAAACAGGGAAACTAATGAAAAACTGTTTTTT. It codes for CAWSGENRETNEKLFF.

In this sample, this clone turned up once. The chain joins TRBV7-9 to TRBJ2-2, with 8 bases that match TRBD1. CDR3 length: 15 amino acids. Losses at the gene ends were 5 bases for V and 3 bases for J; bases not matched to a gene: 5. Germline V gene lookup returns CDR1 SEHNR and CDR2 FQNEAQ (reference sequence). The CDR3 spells CASSPGQAYTGELFF. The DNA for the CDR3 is TGTGCCAGCAGCCCGGGACAGGCTTACACCGGGGAGCTGTTTTTT.

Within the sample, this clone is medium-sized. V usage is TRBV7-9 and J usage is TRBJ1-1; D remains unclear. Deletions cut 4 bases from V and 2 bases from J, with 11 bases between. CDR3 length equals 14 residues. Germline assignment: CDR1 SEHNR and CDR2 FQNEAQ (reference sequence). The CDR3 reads CASSSYVSNTEAFF. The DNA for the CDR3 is TGTGCCAGCAGCTCCTACGTTTCCAACACTGAAGCTTTCTTT. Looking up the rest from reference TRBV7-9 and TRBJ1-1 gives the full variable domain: DTGVSQNPRHKITKRGQNVTFRCDPISEHNRLYWYRQTLGQGPEFLTYFQNEAQLEKSRLLSDRFSAERPKGSFSTLEIQRTEQGDSAMYLCASSSYVSNTEAFFGQGTRLTVV.

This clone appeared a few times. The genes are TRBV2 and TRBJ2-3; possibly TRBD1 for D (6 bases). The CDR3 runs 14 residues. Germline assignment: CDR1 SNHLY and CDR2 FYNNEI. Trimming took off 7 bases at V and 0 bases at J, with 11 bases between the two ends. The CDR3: CASKTGTSTDTQYF. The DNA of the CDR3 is TGTGCCAGCAAAACAGGGACAAGCACAGATACGCAGTATTTT.

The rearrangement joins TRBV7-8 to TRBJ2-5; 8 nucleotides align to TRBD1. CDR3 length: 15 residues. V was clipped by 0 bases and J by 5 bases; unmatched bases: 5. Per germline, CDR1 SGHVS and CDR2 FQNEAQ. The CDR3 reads CASSLARQGRETQYF. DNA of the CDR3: TGTGCCAGCAGCTTAGCCAGACAGGGGCGGGAGACCCAGTACTTC. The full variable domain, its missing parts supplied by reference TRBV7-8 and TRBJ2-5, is GAGVSQSPRYKVAKRGQDVALRCDPISGHVSLFWYQQALGQGPEFLTYFQNEAQLDKSGLPSDRFFAERPEGSVSTLKIQRTQQEDSAVYLCASSLARQGRETQYFGPGTRLLVL.

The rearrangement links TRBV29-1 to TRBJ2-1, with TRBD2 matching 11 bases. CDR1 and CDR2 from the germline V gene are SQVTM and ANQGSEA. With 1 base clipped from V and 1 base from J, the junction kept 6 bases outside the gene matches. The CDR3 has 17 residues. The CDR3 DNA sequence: TGCAGCGTTGAAGGGGAGACTAGCGGGGTTTCCTACAATGAGCAGTTCTTC. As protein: CSVEGETSGVSYNEQFF.

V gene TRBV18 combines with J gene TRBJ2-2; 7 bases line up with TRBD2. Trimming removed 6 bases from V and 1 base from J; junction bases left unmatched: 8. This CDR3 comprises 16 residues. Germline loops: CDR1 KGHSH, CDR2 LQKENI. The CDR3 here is CASSPGGRRNTGELFF. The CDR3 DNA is TGTGCCAGCTCCCCGGGGGGAAGAAGGAACACCGGGGAGCTGTTTTTT.